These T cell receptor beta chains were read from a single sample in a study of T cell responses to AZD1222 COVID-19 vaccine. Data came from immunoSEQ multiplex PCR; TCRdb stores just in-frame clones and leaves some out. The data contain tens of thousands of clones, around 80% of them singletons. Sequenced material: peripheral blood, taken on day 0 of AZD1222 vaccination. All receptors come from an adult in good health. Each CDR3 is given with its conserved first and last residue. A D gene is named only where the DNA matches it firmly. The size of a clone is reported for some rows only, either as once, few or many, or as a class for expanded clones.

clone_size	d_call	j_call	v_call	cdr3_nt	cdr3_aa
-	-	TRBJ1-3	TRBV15	TGTGCCACCAGCAGAGTTTCGGGGCCCGGTGGAAACACCATATATTTT	CATSRVSGPGGNTIYF
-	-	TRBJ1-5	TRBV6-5	TGTGCCAGCAGCCGGTGGAACAATCAGCCCCAGCATTTT	CASSRWNNQPQHF
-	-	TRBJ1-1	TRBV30	TGTGCCTGGACGAGATCTACCGGGACACCTAACACTGAAGCTTTCTTT	CAWTRSTGTPNTEAFF
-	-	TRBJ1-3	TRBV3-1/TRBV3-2	TGTGCCAGCAGCCAAGATTCAGCGGAGCTCTCTGGAAACACCATATATTTT	CASSQDSAELSGNTIYF
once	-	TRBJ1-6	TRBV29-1	TGCAGCGTTAGAGACAGATACTATAATTCACCCCTCCACTTT	CSVRDRYYNSPLHF
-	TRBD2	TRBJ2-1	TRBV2	TGTGCCAGCAGAGATACAGCGGGATGGTACAATGAGCAGTTCTTC	CASRDTAGWYNEQFF
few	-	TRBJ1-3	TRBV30	TGTGCCTGGAGCCCATCTGGAAACACCATATATTTT	CAWSPSGNTIYF
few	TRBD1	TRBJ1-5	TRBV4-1	TGCGCCAGCAGCCAAGGAGACAGGGTGCAGCCCCAGCATTTT	CASSQGDRVQPQHF
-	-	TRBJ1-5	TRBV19	TGTGCCAGTAGTATGGGGAATCAGCCCCAGCATTTT	CASSMGNQPQHF
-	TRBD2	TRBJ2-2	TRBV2	TGTGCCAGCCTTACTGGACTAGCGTTGAACACCGGGGAGCTGTTTTTT	CASLTGLALNTGELFF
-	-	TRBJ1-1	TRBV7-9	TGTGCCAGCAGCCCCCGCCCGGGGGGGAGTGGCACTGAAGCTTTCTTT	CASSPRPGGSGTEAFF
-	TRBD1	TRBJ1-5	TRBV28	TGTGCCAGCAGTACAGGGGTAGCAAATCAGCCCCAGCATTTT	CASSTGVANQPQHF
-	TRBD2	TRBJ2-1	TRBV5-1	TGCGCCAGCAGCTTGGGACTAGCGGGCAACAATGAGCAGTTCTTC	CASSLGLAGNNEQFF
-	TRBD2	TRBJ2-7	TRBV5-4	TGTGCCAGCAGCTCTGGACTAGCGGGAGGGGGGCGCTCCTACGAGCAGTACTTC	CASSSGLAGGGRSYEQYF
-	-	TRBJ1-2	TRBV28	TGTGCCACCTTAGTGGGGCAGGGATATGGCTACACCTTC	CATLVGQGYGYTF
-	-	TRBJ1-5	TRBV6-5	TGTGCCAGCAGTTACTCGAACGGGGGCGGTCAGCCCCAGCATTTT	CASSYSNGGGQPQHF
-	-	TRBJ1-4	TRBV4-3	TGCGCCAGCAGCCAAGGATCAGGCGGAGCAGGGAATGAAAAACTGTTTTTT	CASSQGSGGAGNEKLFF
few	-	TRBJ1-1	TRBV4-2	TGTGCCAGCAGCCAAGATTTATTTAGTCGGGCAACACGGCCCTTT	CASSQDLFSRATRPF
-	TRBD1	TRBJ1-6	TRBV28	TGTGCCAGCAAAAGGGACAGAAATTCACCCCTCCACTTT	CASKRDRNSPLHF
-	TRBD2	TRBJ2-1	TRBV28	TGTGCCAGCAGTTTAAGACCCGGAAAGGGACTAGCTCAACAGTTCTTC	CASSLRPGKGLAQQFF
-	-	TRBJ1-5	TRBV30	TGTGCCTGGAATCGGGGGGCACAGCCCCAGCATTTT	CAWNRGAQPQHF
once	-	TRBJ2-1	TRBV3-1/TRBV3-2	TGTGCCAGCAGCCACTTCAAGAATGAGCAGTTCTTC	CASSHFKNEQFF
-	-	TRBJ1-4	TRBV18	TGTGCCAGCTCACCTTCCAGGGAAAAACTGTTTTTT	CASSPSREKLFF
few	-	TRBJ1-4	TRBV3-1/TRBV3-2	TGTGCCAGCAGCCAACCAGGGGTAAATGAAAAACTGTTTTTT	CASSQPGVNEKLFF
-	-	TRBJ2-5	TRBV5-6	TGTGCCAGCAGCCCGGGCGGAGGTGACCAAGAGACCCAGTACTTC	CASSPGGGDQETQYF
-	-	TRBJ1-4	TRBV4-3	TGCGCCAGCAGCCAAGCCCCGACAGGTGCAACTAATGAAAAACTGTTTTTT	CASSQAPTGATNEKLFF
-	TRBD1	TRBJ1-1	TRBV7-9	TGTGCCAGCAGCTTAATTGAACAGGGGAGCACTGAAGCTTTCTTT	CASSLIEQGSTEAFF
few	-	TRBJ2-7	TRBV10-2	TGCGCCAGCAGTGAGTCAAGCGGGTACGGATACACCTACGAGCAGTACTTC	CASSESSGYGYTYEQYF
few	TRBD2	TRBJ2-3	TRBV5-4	TGTGCCAGTTCGACTAGCGGGAGCACCGATACGCAGTATTTT	CASSTSGSTDTQYF
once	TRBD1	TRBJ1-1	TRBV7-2	TGTGCCAGCAGCTTTGCACAGGGGGGTGAAGCTTTCTTT	CASSFAQGGEAFF
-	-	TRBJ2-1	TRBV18	TGTGCCAGCTCACCAAGGTTAGCGGAGAACTACAATGAGCAGTTCTTC	CASSPRLAENYNEQFF
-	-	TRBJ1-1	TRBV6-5	TGTGCCAGCAGTTTGTTCGGGGGGCAAGGGACTGAAGCTTTCTTT	CASSLFGGQGTEAFF
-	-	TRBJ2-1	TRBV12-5	TGTGCTAGTGGTTTGAATAGCGGCAGCTCCTACAATGAGCAGTTCTTC	CASGLNSGSSYNEQFF
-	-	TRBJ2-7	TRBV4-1	TGCGCCAGCAGAGGTCCGGGCCCAACCAATTCCCACGAGCAGTACTTC	CASRGPGPTNSHEQYF
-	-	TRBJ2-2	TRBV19	TGTGCCAGTAGTATCAGGGTATCAGGGGAGCTGTTTTTT	CASSIRVSGELFF
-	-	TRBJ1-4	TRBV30	TGTGCCTGTACGGGATCCACGAATGAAAAACTGTTTTTT	CACTGSTNEKLFF
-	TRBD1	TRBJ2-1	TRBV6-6	TGTGCCAGCAGTTATGCGCAGGGGGCCCCTAACAATGAGCAGTTCTTC	CASSYAQGAPNNEQFF
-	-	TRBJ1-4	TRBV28	TGTGCCAGCAGTCGAAGACGGATCTACTCAACTAATGAAAAACTGTTTTTT	CASSRRRIYSTNEKLFF